This is a list of T cell receptor beta chains from one sample in a study of cytomegalovirus exposure and HLA in healthy donors. Assay used: immunoSEQ multiplex PCR; TCRdb lists only in-frame clones, some missing. The sample spans about 140,000 clones; the ten largest clones claim about 0.96%. The sequenced material came from PBMCs. These receptors all stem from a male donor in good health and CMV-seronegative. The CDR3 runs from the conserved cysteine through the conserved F or W. Fields, in order: D gene, V gene, J gene, CDR3 protein, CDR3 DNA. The D gene is left open where the match is weak.

-	TRBV6-6	TRBJ2-7	CASSYSAQGRGHEQYF	TGTGCCAGCAGTTACTCGGCTCAGGGCAGGGGCCACGAGCAGTACTTC
-	TRBV30	TRBJ1-3	CAWGRRPGNTIYF	TGTGCCTGGGGGAGGCGGCCTGGAAACACCATATATTTT
TRBD2	TRBV7-6	TRBJ2-5	CASSLAAGEGETQYF	TGTGCCAGCAGCTTAGCCGCGGGGGAAGGTGAGACCCAGTACTTC
-	TRBV5-6	TRBJ2-5	CASSPLRVTGETQYF	TGTGCCAGCAGCCCACTCCGGGTTACAGGCGAGACCCAGTACTTC
TRBD2	TRBV7-9	TRBJ2-7	CASSLAGGTQYF	TGTGCCAGCAGCTTAGCGGGGGGGACGCAGTACTTC
TRBD1	TRBV4-1	TRBJ1-4	CASSQDRTPTNEKLFF	TGCGCCAGCAGCCAGGACAGGACACCAACTAATGAAAAACTGTTTTTT
TRBD1	TRBV6-1	TRBJ1-1	CASTHRGRGTEAFF	TGTGCCAGCACCCACAGGGGAAGAGGGACTGAAGCTTTCTTT
-	TRBV18	TRBJ1-1	CASSPSPRNTEAFF	TGTGCCAGCTCACCGAGCCCGAGGAACACTGAAGCTTTCTTT
-	TRBV7-9	TRBJ1-1	CASSPGWVNTEAFF	TGTGCCAGCAGCCCCGGGTGGGTGAACACTGAAGCTTTCTTT
-	TRBV5-1	TRBJ2-5	CASSTRNGETQYF	TGCGCCAGCAGCACCCGAAACGGGGAGACCCAGTACTTC
-	TRBV4-1	TRBJ2-7	CASSQVIISGELSYEQYF	TGCGCCAGCAGCCAAGTTATCATCTCGGGGGAGCTATCCTACGAGCAGTACTTC
-	TRBV5-6	TRBJ1-1	CASSLVQVGTEAFF	TGTGCCAGCAGCTTGGTACAGGTAGGGACTGAAGCTTTCTTT
-	TRBV5-8	TRBJ1-2	CASSLGGTGYGYTF	TGTGCCAGCAGCTTGGGGGGAACAGGGTACGGCTACACCTTC
-	TRBV7-9	TRBJ1-3	CASSSPEGVRGKAGNTIYF	TGTGCCAGCAGCTCCCCTGAAGGGGTCAGGGGAAAAGCTGGAAACACCATATATTTT
-	TRBV19	TRBJ2-3	CASSITAADTQYF	TGTGCCAGTAGTATCACAGCGGCAGATACGCAGTATTTT
TRBD1	TRBV18	TRBJ2-7	CASSLTGPYEQYF	TGTGCCAGCTCCCTGACAGGGCCCTACGAGCAGTACTTC
-	TRBV15	TRBJ1-1	CATSRAGSIAEAFF	TGTGCCACCAGCAGAGCAGGGTCGATCGCTGAAGCTTTCTTT
TRBD2	TRBV18	TRBJ2-1	CASSPGVAGPYNEQFF	TGTGCCAGCTCACCAGGGGTAGCGGGACCATACAATGAGCAGTTCTTC
TRBD1	TRBV29-1	TRBJ2-1	CSAGPGQGASEQFF	TGCAGCGCAGGTCCGGGACAGGGGGCAAGTGAGCAGTTCTTC
TRBD1	TRBV2	TRBJ1-1	CASTRPGGRMNTEAFF	TGTGCCAGCACCCGACCAGGGGGCCGCATGAACACTGAAGCTTTCTTT